This T cell receptor beta chain was retrieved from a study of T cells in Graves' hyperthyroidism and ophthalmopathy. Background on the study: Prior to any treatment, at the point of initial diagnosis, peripheral blood was collected.

Amplified TCR beta CDR3 regions derived from RNA transcripts. The study used the HTBI primer set for a first-round RT-PCR of the TCR CDR3. TCRdb ran MiXCR on the multiplex PCR reads and lists one entry per CDR3 protein. This sample carries 400,000 to 500,000 distinct CDR3 sequences, roughly 14% of them seen once, and the ten largest clones take 15% to 20%. Trimming left V 1 base short and J 1 base short, with 1 base between. The germline V gene encodes CDR1 LGHNT and CDR2 FRNRAP. The CDR3 length is 12 residues. Many counts were recorded for this clonotype. Its target is not known. The hyperthyroidism was newly diagnosed and had lasted under 2 months; the patients were aged 18 to 65. Used for diagnoses were clinical symptoms, serum thyroxine and TRAb, thyroid ultrasound and orbital computed tomography. Findings of the study overall: Separating ophthalmopathy from stable hyperthyroidism was achieved by a 13 V-J model.

J is TRBJ1-1 and V is TRBV12-5, with D unclear. Sequencing was performed on blood. The TCR comes from a woman between 18 and 30 years old with Graves' hyperthyroidism. Written as DNA, the CDR3 is TGTGCTAGTGGTTTGGCGAACACTGAAGCTTTCTTT. Protein sequence: CASGLANTEAFF.